This record concerns one TCR beta chain sequence. No antigen is known for it. PCR involved 60 Vbeta and 13 Jbeta primers. Data came from immunoSEQ multiplex PCR; TCRdb stores just in-frame clones and leaves some out. The sample includes roughly 180,000 clones, 78% of them seen just once. The data were obtained in a study of cytomegalovirus exposure and HLA in healthy donors. Study-level findings and limits: In an earlier analysis, about 87% or about 30%: the productive usage of most TCR beta V segments. It was likely that a cluster of highly shared sequence variants was a sequencing artifact. Differences between HLA loci emerged in a later analysis of TCR association rates, with DRB1 most and HLA-C fewest.

Though probably carrying unrecorded immune exposures, donors were nominally healthy at sampling. Germline-derived CDR1 and CDR2 are MNHNS and SASEGT. Trimming took 4 bases from V and 0 from J; bases not matched to a gene: 2. The CDR3 totals 15 residues. This receptor was identified in a woman aged 25 to 39 in good health and CMV-seropositive. The source material was PBMCs. The chain joins TRBV6-1 to TRBJ2-7, with 11 bases lining up with TRBD2. The CDR3 here is CASSGGTSGSYEQYF. In nucleotides, the CDR3 is TGTGCCAGCAGTGGAGGGACTAGCGGCTCCTACGAGCAGTACTTC.